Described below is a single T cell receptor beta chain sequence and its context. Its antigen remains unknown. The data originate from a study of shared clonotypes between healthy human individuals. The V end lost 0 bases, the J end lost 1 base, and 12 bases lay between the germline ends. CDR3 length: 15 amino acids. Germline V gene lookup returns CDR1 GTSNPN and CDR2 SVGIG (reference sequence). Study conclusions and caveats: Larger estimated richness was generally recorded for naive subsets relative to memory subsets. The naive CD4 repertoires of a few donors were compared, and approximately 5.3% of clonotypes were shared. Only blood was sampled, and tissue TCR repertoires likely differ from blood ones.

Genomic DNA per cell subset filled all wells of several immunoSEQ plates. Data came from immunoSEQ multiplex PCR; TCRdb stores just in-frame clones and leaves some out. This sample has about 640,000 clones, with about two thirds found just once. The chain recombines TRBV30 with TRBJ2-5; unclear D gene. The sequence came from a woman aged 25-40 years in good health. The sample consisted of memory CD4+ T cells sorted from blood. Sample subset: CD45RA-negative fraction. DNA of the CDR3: TGTGCCTGGAGTGTGGGAAGCCAATTCCAAGAGACCCAGTACTTC. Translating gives CAWSVGSQFQETQYF.